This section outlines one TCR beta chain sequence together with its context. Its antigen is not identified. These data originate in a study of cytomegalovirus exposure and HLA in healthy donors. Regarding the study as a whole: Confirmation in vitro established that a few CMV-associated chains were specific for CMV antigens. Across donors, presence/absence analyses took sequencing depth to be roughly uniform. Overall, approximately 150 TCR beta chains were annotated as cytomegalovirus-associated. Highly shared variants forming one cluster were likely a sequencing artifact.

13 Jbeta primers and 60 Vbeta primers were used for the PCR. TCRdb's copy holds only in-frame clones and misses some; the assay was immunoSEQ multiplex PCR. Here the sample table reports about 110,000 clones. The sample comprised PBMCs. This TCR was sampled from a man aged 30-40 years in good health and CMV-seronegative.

The CDR3 loop is CASSYYRGNTEAFF. CDR3 sequence (DNA): TGTGCCAGCAGCTACTACAGGGGGAACACTGAAGCTTTCTTT. The genes are TRBV5-6 and TRBJ1-1; 7 bases line up with TRBD1. CDR1 SGHDT and CDR2 YYEEEE come from the germline V gene. The V and J ends lost 3 bases and 1 base, in that order; junction bases with no gene match: 3. This CDR3 has 14 residues. The full variable domain, with the rest looked up from reference TRBV5-6 and TRBJ1-1, is DAGVTQSPTHLIKTRGQQVTLRCSPKSGHDTVSWYQQALGQGPQFIFQYYEEEERQRGNFPDRFSGHQFPNYSSELNVNALLLGDSALYLCASSYYRGNTEAFFGQGTRLTVV.